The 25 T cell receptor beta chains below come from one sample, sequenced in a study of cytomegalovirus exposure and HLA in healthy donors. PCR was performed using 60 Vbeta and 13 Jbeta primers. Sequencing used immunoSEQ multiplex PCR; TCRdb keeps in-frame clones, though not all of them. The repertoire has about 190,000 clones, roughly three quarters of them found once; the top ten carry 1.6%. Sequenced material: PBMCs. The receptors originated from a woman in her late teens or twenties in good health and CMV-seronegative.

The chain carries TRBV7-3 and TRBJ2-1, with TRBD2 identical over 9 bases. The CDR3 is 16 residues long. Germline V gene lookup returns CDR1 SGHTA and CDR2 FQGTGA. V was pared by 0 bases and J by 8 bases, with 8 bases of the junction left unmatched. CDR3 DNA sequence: TGTGCCAGCAGCTTAACTCGGGCTAGCGGGACCTATGAGCAGTTCTTC. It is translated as CASSLTRASGTYEQFF.

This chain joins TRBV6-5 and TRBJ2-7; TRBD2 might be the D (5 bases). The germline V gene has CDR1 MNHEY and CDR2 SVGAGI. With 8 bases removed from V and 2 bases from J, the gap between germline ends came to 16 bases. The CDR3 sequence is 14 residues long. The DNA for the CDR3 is TGTGCCAGCTCATCTCCCCCCGGGACCTACGAGCAGTACTTC. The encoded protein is CASSSPPGTYEQYF.

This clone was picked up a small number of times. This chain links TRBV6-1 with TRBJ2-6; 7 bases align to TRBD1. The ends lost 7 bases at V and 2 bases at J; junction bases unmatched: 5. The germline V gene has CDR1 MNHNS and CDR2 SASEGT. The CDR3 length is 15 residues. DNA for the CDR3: TGTGCCAGCAACTCCGGGACAGCTGGGGCCAACGTCCTGACTTTC. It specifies CASNSGTAGANVLTF.

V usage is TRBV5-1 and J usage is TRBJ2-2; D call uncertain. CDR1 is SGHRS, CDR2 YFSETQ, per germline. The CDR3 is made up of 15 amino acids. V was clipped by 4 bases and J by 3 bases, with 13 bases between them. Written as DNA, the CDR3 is TGCGCCAGCAGCCAAGAGACACATTACACCGGGGAGCTGTTTTTT. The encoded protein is CASSQETHYTGELFF. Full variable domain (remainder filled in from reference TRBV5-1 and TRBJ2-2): KAGVTQTPRYLIKTRGQQVTLSCSPISGHRSVSWYQQTPGQGLQFLFEYFSETQRNKGNFPGRFSGRQFSNSRSEMNVSTLELGDSALYLCASSQETHYTGELFFGEGSRLTVL.

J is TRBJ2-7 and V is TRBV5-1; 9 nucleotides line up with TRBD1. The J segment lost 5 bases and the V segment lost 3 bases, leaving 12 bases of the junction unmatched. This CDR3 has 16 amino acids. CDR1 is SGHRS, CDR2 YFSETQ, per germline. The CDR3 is CASSYASGTGNDEQYF. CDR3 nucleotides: TGCGCCAGCAGCTACGCCTCCGGGACAGGGAACGACGAGCAGTACTTC. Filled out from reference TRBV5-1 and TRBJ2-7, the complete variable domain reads KAGVTQTPRYLIKTRGQQVTLSCSPISGHRSVSWYQQTPGQGLQFLFEYFSETQRNKGNFPGRFSGRQFSNSRSEMNVSTLELGDSALYLCASSYASGTGNDEQYFGPGTRLTVT.

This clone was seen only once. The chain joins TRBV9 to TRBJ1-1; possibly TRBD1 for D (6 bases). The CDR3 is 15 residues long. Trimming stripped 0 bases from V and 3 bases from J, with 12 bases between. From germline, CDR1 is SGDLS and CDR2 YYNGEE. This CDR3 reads CASSVGGGADTEAFF. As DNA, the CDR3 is TGTGCCAGCAGCGTAGGTGGGGGGGCCGACACTGAAGCTTTCTTT. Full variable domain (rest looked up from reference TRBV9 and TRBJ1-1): DSGVTQTPKHLITATGQRVTLRCSPRSGDLSVYWYQQSLDQGLQFLIQYYNGEERAKGNILERFSAQQFPDLHSELNLSSLELGDSALYFCASSVGGGADTEAFFGQGTRLTVV.

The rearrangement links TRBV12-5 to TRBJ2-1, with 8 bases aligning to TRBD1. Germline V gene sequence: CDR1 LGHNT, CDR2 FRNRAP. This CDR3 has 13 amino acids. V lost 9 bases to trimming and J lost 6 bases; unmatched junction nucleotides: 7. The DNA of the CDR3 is TGTGCTAGCCAGGGGGCTAAATTCAATGAGCAGTTCTTC. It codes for CASQGAKFNEQFF.

In DNA form, the CDR3 reads TGTGCCAGCAGGAACCCAGGTCTGGGTTACAATGAGCAGTTCTTC. Translation: CASRNPGLGYNEQFF. The chain is built from TRBV6-1 and TRBJ2-1, with no clear D. CDR1 and CDR2 from the germline V gene are MNHNS and SASEGT. This CDR3 contains 15 residues. V gave up 6 bases and J gave up 4 bases, with 16 bases separating them.

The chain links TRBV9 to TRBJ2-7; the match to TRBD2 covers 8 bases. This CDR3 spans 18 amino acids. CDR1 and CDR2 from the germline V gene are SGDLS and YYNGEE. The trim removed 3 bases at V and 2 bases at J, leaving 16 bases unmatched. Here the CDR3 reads CASSEGGSGTGGAYEQYF. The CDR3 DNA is TGTGCCAGCAGCGAAGGGGGGTCGGGGACCGGGGGGGCCTACGAGCAGTACTTC.

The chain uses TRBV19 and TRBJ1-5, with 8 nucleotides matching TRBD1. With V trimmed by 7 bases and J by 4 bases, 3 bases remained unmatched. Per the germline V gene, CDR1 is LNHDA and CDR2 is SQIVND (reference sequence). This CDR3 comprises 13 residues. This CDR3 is CASMDRANQPQHF. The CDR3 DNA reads TGTGCCAGTATGGACAGGGCTAATCAGCCCCAGCATTTT.

The CDR3 DNA sequence: TGTGCCAGCAGTTACAGGGGATCGAACACTGAAGCTTTCTTT. Residues: CASSYRGSNTEAFF. The V gene is TRBV6-5, the J gene TRBJ1-1; TRBD1 might be the D (5 bases). V lost 2 bases and J lost 1, with 8 bases in between. The germline V gene encodes CDR1 MNHEY and CDR2 SVGAGI. The CDR3 sequence is 14 residues long.

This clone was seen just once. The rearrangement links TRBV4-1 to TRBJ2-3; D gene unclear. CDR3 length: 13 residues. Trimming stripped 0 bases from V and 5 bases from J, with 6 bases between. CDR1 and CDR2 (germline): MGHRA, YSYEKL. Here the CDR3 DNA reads TGCGCCAGCAGCCAAGACGGCGGAGATACGCAGTATTTT. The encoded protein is CASSQDGGDTQYF.

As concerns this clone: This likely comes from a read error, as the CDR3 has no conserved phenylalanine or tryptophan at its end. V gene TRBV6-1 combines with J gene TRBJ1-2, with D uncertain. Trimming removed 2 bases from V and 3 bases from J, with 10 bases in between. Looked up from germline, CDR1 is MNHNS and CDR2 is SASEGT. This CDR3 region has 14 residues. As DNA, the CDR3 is TGTGCCAGCAGTGAAAGTCGTGACTACTATGGCTACACCGTC. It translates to CASSESRDYYGYTV.

The CDR3 sequence is CASSGLAGVFYEQFF. CDR3 coding DNA: TGTGCCAGCAGCGGACTAGCGGGAGTCTTCTATGAGCAGTTCTTC. This chain uses TRBV27 with TRBJ2-1; 13 positions match TRBD2. This CDR3 has 15 residues. V gave up 6 bases and J gave up 8 bases; unmatched junction bases: 7. Germline V gives CDR1 MNHEY, CDR2 SMNVEV (reference sequence).

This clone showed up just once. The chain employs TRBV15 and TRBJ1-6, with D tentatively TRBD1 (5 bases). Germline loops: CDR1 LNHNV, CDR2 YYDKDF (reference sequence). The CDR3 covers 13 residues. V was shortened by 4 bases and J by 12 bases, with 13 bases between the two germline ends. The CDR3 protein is CATSTGEGRPLHF. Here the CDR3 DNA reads TGTGCCACCAGCACGGGGGAGGGGCGACCCCTCCACTTT.

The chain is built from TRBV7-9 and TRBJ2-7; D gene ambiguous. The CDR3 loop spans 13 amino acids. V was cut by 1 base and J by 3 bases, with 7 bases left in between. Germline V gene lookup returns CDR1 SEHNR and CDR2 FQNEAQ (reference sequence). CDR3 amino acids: CASSLVQDYEQYF. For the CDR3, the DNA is TGTGCCAGCAGCTTAGTGCAGGACTACGAGCAGTACTTC.

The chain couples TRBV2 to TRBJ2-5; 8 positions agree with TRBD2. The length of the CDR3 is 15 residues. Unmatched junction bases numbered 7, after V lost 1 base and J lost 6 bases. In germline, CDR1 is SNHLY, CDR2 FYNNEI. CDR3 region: CASSEGSGRPQTQYF. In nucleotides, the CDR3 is TGTGCCAGCAGTGAAGGAAGCGGGAGACCGCAGACCCAGTACTTC.

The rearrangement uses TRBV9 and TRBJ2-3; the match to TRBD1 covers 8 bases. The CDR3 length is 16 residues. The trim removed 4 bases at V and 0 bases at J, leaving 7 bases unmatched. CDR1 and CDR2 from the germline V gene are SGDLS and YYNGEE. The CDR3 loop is CASSTRQGASTDTQYF. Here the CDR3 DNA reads TGTGCCAGCAGCACAAGGCAGGGGGCGAGCACAGATACGCAGTATTTT.

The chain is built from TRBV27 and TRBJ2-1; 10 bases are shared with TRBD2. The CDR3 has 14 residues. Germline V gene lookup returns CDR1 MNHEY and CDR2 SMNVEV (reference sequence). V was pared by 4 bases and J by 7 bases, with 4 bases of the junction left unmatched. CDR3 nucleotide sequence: TGTGCCAGCAGTTATAGCGGGGGGCTGAATGAGCAGTTCTTC. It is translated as CASSYSGGLNEQFF.

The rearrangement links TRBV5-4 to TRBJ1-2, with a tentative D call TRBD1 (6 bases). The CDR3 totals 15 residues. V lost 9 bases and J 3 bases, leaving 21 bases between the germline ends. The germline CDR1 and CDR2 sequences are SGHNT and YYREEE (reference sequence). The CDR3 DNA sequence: TGTGCCATCCCGGAGGGGGGGGGATTAGACTATGGCTACACCTTC. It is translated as CAIPEGGGLDYGYTF.

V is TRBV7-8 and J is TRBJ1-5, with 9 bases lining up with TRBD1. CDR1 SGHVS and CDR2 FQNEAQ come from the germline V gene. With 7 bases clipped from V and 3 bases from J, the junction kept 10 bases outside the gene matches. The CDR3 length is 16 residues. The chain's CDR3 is CASIKSRDRVNQPQHF. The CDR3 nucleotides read TGTGCCAGCATCAAGTCCCGGGACAGGGTCAATCAGCCCCAGCATTTT.

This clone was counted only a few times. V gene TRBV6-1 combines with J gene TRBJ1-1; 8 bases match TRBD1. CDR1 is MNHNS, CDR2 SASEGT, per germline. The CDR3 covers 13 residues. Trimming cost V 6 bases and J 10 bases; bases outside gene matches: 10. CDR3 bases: TGTGCCAGCAGCCCATCCAGGGGGCCCGGAGCTTTCTTT. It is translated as CASSPSRGPGAFF.

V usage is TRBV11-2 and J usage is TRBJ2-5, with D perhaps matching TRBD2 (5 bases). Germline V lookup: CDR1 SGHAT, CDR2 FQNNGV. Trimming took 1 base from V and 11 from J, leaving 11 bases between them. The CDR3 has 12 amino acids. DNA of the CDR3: TGTGCCAGCAGCTTAGGGGGAGAGGGTCAGTACTTC. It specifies CASSLGGEGQYF.

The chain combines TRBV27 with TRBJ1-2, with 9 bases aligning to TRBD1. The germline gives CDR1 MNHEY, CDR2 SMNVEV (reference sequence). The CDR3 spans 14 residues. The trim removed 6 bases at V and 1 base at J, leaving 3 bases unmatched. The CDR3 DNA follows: TGTGCCAGCAGCTACAGGGGGCGTAACTATGGCTACACCTTC. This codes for CASSYRGRNYGYTF.

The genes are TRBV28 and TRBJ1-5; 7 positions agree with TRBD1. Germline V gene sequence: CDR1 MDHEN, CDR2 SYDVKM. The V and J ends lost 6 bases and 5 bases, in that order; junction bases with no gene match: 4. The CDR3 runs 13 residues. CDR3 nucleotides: TGTGCCAGCAGCGTGACAGGGTATCAGCCCCAGCATTTT. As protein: CASSVTGYQPQHF.